The rows below give T cell receptor beta chains drawn from one sample of a study of early stage breast cancer tumors. Sequencing used immunoSEQ multiplex PCR; TCRdb keeps in-frame clones, though not all of them. The sample contains about 36,000 clones, under 80% of which appear only once. Sequenced sample: blood. The receptors were sampled from a person between 55 and 69 years old with breast cancer. CDR3s include the opening cysteine and the closing phenylalanine or tryptophan. Each record gives: CDR3 DNA, CDR3 protein, V gene, clone size, J gene, D gene. D genes are given only for firm matches. Clone size, where shown, is once, few, many, or a class for clones that have expanded.

cdr3_nt: TGTGCCAGCAGCCCGTCGGGGTGGGGCGCGGACAATGAGCAGTTCTTC
cdr3_aa: CASSPSGWGADNEQFF
v_call: TRBV11-2
clone_size: NA
j_call: TRBJ2-1
d_call: NA

cdr3_nt: TGTGCCAGCAGTTCACCGATCCTGAACACTGAAGCTTTCTTT
cdr3_aa: CASSSPILNTEAFF
v_call: TRBV28
clone_size: few
j_call: TRBJ1-1
d_call: NA

cdr3_nt: TGTGTGACTACGTGGCCCAAGGAAAAACTGTTTTTT
cdr3_aa: CVTTWPKEKLFF
v_call: TRBV5-3
clone_size: NA
j_call: TRBJ1-4
d_call: NA

cdr3_nt: TGTGCCAGCACCCTGGACAGGGGATACAATGAGCAGTTCTTC
cdr3_aa: CASTLDRGYNEQFF
v_call: TRBV2
clone_size: NA
j_call: TRBJ2-1
d_call: TRBD1

cdr3_nt: TGTGCCAGCAGTGAAAGGACGGTCCAAGAGACCCAGTACTTC
cdr3_aa: CASSERTVQETQYF
v_call: TRBV6-1
clone_size: NA
j_call: TRBJ2-5
d_call: NA

cdr3_nt: TGTGCCAGCAGCCCCCTAGGGACTTACAATGAGCAGTTCTTC
cdr3_aa: CASSPLGTYNEQFF
v_call: TRBV5-4
clone_size: NA
j_call: TRBJ2-1
d_call: NA

cdr3_nt: TGTGCCAGCAGCCCCGTCAGGACAGGGGGCCAAAGGCCTGAAGCTTTCTTT
cdr3_aa: CASSPVRTGGQRPEAFF
v_call: TRBV11-2
clone_size: NA
j_call: TRBJ1-1
d_call: TRBD1

cdr3_nt: TGTGCCAGCAGCTTAGGGAGTCAGCCCCAGCATTTT
cdr3_aa: CASSLGSQPQHF
v_call: TRBV7-9
clone_size: few
j_call: TRBJ1-5
d_call: NA

cdr3_nt: TGTGCCAGCAGCTGGACTAGCGGGACCGACAATGAGCAGTTCTTC
cdr3_aa: CASSWTSGTDNEQFF
v_call: TRBV11-1
clone_size: NA
j_call: TRBJ2-1
d_call: TRBD2

cdr3_nt: TGTGCCAGCAGCCAACAGGGGGCTTGGGGCTACACCTTC
cdr3_aa: CASSQQGAWGYTF
v_call: TRBV6-1
clone_size: NA
j_call: TRBJ1-2
d_call: TRBD1

cdr3_nt: TGTGCCAGCAGTATGGGAATGGGGGAAGCTTTCTTT
cdr3_aa: CASSMGMGEAFF
v_call: TRBV9
clone_size: NA
j_call: TRBJ1-1
d_call: NA

cdr3_nt: TGTGCCAGCAGCGTAGGACCCATAAGAGGGGAAAAACTGTTTTTT
cdr3_aa: CASSVGPIRGEKLFF
v_call: TRBV9
clone_size: NA
j_call: TRBJ1-4
d_call: NA